The 8 T cell receptor beta chains listed next were all sequenced from one sample in a study of blood T cell repertoires in COVID-19. The table came from immunoSEQ multiplex PCR; TCRdb's copy has only in-frame clones and leaves some out. The profile shows roughly 100,000 clones, approximately 78% of them singletons. The specimen sequenced was peripheral blood. These receptors were obtained from a man aged 60 to 69 with active or convalescent COVID-19.

The chain joins TRBV10-3 to TRBJ2-3, with D perhaps TRBD2 (6 bases). Trimming cost V 4 bases and J 4 bases, with 9 bases left between them. The CDR3 length is 13 residues. Per the germline V gene, CDR1 is ENHRY and CDR2 is SYGVKD. This CDR3 is CAISGLASDTQYF. CDR3 nucleotides: TGTGCCATCAGTGGTCTAGCGTCAGATACGCAGTATTTT.

This chain links TRBV29-1 with TRBJ1-1; D uncertain. V lost 0 bases and J 2 bases, leaving 4 bases between the germline ends. CDR1 is SQVTM, CDR2 ANQGSEA, per germline. This CDR3 region has 12 residues. The DNA for the CDR3 is TGCAGCGTTGAAGACCTAAACACTGAAGCTTTCTTT. Amino acids: CSVEDLNTEAFF.

The chain recombines TRBV5-1 with TRBJ2-2, with TRBD2 matching over 13 bases. Trimming removed 7 bases from V and 3 bases from J; junction bases left unmatched: 6. The CDR3 totals 16 residues. Germline assignment: CDR1 SGHRS and CDR2 YFSETQ. The CDR3 sequence: CASLGLAGADTGELFF. The CDR3 DNA sequence: TGCGCCAGCTTAGGACTAGCGGGAGCGGACACCGGGGAGCTGTTTTTT.

The rearrangement uses TRBV15 and TRBJ1-2; D is perhaps TRBD1 (5 bases). The CDR3 contains 15 residues. Germline CDR1 and CDR2: LNHNV and YYDKDF (reference sequence). V dropped 5 bases and J dropped 4 bases, with 17 bases sitting between them. The chain's CDR3 is CATSARRAGFYGYTF. CDR3 DNA sequence: TGTGCCACCAGCGCACGACGGGCAGGGTTCTATGGCTACACCTTC.

This chain uses TRBV6-2 or TRBV6-3 with TRBJ2-1, with 12 bases aligning to TRBD2. This CDR3 contains 15 residues. CDR1 is MNHEY, CDR2 SVGEGT, per germline. Germline trimming cut 2 bases from V and 7 bases from J; bases unmatched to any gene: 3. As DNA, the CDR3 is TGTGCCAGCAGTTACGGGACTAGCGGGTGGAATGAGCAGTTCTTC. Translated, it gives CASSYGTSGWNEQFF.

The V and J genes are TRBV4-3 and TRBJ2-2; D may be TRBD1 (5 bases). CDR1 is LGHNA and CDR2 is YSLEER in the germline V gene. V lost 3 bases, J lost 3 bases, and 8 bases lay in between. This CDR3 is 14 amino acids long. In DNA form, the CDR3 reads TGCGCCAGCAGCCAGGGGCTTTACACCGGGGAGCTGTTTTTT. Its protein is CASSQGLYTGELFF.

The chain links TRBV5-4 to TRBJ1-4; D gene ambiguous. CDR3 length: 15 amino acids. Trimming pared 3 bases from V and 7 bases from J, leaving 16 bases between. From germline, CDR1 is SGHNT and CDR2 YYREEE (reference sequence). The CDR3 DNA follows: TGTGCCAGCAGCTCAAGTCCCGAGGAGGGTGAAAAACTGTTTTTT. Translating gives CASSSSPEEGEKLFF.

The chain is built from TRBV6-5 and TRBJ2-2; 7 bases align to TRBD2. Trimming took 2 bases from V and 1 from J; bases not matched to a gene: 4. In germline, CDR1 is MNHEY, CDR2 SVGAGI. The CDR3 totals 16 residues. The CDR3 coding sequence is TGTGCCAGCAGTTACGAGGCGGGAGTGAACACCGGGGAGCTGTTTTTT. Its translation is CASSYEAGVNTGELFF.